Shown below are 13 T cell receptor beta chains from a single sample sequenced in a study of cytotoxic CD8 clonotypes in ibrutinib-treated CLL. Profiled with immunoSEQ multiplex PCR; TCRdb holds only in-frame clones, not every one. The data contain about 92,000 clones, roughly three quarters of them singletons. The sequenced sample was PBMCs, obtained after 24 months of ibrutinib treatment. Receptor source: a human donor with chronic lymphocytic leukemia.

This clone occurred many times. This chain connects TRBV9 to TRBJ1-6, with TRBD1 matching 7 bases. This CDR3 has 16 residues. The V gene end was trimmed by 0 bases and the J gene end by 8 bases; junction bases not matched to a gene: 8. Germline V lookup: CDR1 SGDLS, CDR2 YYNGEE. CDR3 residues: CASSVEGTGEYSPLHF. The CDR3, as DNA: TGTGCCAGCAGCGTAGAAGGTACAGGGGAGTATTCACCCCTCCACTTT. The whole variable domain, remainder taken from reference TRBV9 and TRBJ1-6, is DSGVTQTPKHLITATGQRVTLRCSPRSGDLSVYWYQQSLDQGLQFLIQYYNGEERAKGNILERFSAQQFPDLHSELNLSSLELGDSALYFCASSVEGTGEYSPLHFGNGTRLTVT.

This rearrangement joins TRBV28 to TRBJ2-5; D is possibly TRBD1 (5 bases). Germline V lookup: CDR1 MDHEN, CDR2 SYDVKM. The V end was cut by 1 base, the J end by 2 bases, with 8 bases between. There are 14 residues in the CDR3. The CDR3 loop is CASSLSTAQETQYF. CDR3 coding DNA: TGTGCCAGCAGTTTATCGACAGCTCAAGAGACCCAGTACTTC. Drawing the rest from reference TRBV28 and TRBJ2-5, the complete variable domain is DVKVTQSSRYLVKRTGEKVFLECVQDMDHENMFWYRQDPGLGLRLIYFSYDVKMKEKGDIPEGYSVSREKKERFSLILESASTNQTSMYLCASSLSTAQETQYFGPGTRLLVL.

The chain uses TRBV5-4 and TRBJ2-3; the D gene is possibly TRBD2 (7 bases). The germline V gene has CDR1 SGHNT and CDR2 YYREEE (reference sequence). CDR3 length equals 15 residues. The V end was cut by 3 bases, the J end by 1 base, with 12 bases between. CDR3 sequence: CASSSQGGGTDTQYF. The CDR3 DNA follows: TGTGCCAGCAGCTCACAGGGAGGGGGCACAGATACGCAGTATTTT.

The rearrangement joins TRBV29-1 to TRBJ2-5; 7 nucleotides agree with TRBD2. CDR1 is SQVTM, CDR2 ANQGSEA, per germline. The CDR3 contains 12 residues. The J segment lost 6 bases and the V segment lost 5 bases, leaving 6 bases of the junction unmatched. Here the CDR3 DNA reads TGCAGCGTTTTGGGAGGGCTAAAGACCCAGTACTTC. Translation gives CSVLGGLKTQYF.

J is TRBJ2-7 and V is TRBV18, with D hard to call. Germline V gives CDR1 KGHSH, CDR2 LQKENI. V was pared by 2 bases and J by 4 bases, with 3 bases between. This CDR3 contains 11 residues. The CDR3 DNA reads TGTGCCAGCTCACCAGGTTACGAGCAGTACTTC. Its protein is CASSPGYEQYF.

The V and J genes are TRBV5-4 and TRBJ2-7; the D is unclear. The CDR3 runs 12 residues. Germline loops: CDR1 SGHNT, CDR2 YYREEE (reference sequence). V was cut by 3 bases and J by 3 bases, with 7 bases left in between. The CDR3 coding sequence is TGTGCCAGCAGCTCGCTACACTACGAGCAGTACTTC. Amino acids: CASSSLHYEQYF.

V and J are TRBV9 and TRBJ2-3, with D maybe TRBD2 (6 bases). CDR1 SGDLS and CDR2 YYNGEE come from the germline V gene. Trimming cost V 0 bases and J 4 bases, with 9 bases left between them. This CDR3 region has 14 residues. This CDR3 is CASSVVPSADTQYF. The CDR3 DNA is TGTGCCAGCAGCGTAGTCCCTAGCGCAGATACGCAGTATTTT.

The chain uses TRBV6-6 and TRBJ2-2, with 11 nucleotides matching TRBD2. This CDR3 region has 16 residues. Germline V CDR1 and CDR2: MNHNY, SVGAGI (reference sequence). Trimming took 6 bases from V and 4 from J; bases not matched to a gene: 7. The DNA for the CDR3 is TGTGCCAGCAGCGTTAATAGCGGGAGGGGCACCGGGGAGCTGTTTTTT. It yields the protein CASSVNSGRGTGELFF.

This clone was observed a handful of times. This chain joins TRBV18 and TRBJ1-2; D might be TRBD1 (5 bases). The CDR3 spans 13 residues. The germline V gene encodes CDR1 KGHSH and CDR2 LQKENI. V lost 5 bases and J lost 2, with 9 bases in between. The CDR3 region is CASSAQANYGYTF. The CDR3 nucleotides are TGTGCCAGCTCAGCACAGGCCAACTATGGCTACACCTTC.

This chain's CDR3 is CASSESLETRKGFEQFF. The DNA of the CDR3 is TGCGCCAGCAGTGAGTCCCTCGAGACTAGGAAGGGATTTGAGCAGTTCTTC. The chain employs TRBV10-2 and TRBJ2-1, with D possibly matching TRBD2 (6 bases). V was cut by 0 bases and J by 9 bases, with 21 bases left in between. Germline values: CDR1 WSHSY, CDR2 SAAADI. CDR3 length: 17 residues.

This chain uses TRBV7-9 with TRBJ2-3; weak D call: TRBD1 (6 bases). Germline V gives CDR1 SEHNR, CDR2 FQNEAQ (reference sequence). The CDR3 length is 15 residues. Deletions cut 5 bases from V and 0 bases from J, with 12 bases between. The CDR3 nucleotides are TGTGCCAGCAGCCTACAGGGAAGAAGCACAGATACGCAGTATTTT. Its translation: CASSLQGRSTDTQYF.

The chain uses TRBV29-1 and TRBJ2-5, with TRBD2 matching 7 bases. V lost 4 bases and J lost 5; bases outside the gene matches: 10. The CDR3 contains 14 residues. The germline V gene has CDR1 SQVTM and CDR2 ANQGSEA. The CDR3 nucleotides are TGCAGCGTTGGGGTGGGAGGGATCGTCGAGACCCAGTACTTC. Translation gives CSVGVGGIVETQYF.

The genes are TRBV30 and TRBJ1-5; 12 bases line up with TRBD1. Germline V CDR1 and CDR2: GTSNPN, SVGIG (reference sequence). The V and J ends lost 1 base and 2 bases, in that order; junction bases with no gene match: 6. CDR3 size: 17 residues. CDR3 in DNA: TGTGCCTGGAGTGCCGGGACAGGGGGCAAGGGCAATCAGCCCCAGCATTTT. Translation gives CAWSAGTGGKGNQPQHF.